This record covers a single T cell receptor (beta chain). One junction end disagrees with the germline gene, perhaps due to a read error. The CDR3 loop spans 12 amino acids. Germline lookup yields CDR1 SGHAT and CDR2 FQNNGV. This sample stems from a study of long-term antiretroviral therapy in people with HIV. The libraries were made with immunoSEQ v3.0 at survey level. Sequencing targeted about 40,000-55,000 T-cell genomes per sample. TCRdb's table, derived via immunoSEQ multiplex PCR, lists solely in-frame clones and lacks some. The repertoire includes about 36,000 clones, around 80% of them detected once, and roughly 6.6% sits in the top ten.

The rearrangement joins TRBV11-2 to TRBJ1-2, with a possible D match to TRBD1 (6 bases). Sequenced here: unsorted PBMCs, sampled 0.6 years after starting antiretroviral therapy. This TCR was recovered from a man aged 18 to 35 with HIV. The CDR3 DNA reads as TGTGCCAGCAGTACCGGGGGCCGCCGAATATACTTC. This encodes CASSTGGRRIYF.